This entry is about one T cell receptor (beta chain). Its antigen is not known. A much larger clone lies a single base off, so this may be a read error. The data were obtained in a study of regulatory T cells in long-lasting Graves disease. Time point specified: newly diagnosed GD, antithyroid drugs for less than 3 months. There was RNA extracted from PBMCs, and the TCR library was made from it. Investigators report Graves' disease was diagnosed under American Thyroid Association guidelines. The CDR3 runs to 11 residues. Germline V gene data show CDR1 as DFQATT and CDR2 as SNEGSKA (reference sequence). Trimming took 0 bases from V and 7 from J, leaving 6 bases between them. Study outcomes and limitations: Patients whose Graves' disease persisted exhibited lower TCR diversity than those newly diagnosed.

Both iRepertoire HTBI primers and Arm-PCR of CDR3 regions were used to build the TCR beta libraries. From the multiplex PCR reads, TCRdb called clonotypes with MiXCR, one entry per CDR3 protein. The data contain a few hundred thousand distinct CDR3 sequences, about 11% of them singletons. This sample also appeared in a second study, on T cells in Graves' hyperthyroidism and ophthalmopathy.

This receptor was identified in a young woman with Graves disease. J is TRBJ1-1 and V is TRBV20-1, with D unresolved. The source material was peripheral blood mononuclear cells (PBMCs), sampled at new diagnosis, from a patient treated with antithyroid drugs. The CDR3 protein is CSARDCVEAFF. In DNA, the CDR3 is TGCAGTGCTAGAGATTGCGTTGAAGCTTTCTTT.